This T cell receptor beta chain is drawn from a study of memory B cells and T cells in multiple sclerosis. Overall study results and limits: Shared clonotype counts depended on differing compartment clone-set sizes and were normalized.

The repertoire was sequenced with immunoSEQ multiplex PCR; TCRdb's copy has only in-frame clones and lacks some. Seen here are about 32,000 clones, about 82% observed once, and the top ten hold roughly 2.5%. V lost 5 bases to trimming and J lost 5 bases; unmatched junction nucleotides: 9. The CDR3 is 15 residues long. CDR1 SGDLS and CDR2 YYNGEE come from the germline V gene. Concerning this clone: The antigen is undetermined.

CFSE-dim autoproliferating and CFSE-high non-proliferating T cells from unstimulated culture were sequenced separately. Pooled replicate wells came from around 50 million CFSE-labeled PBMCs cultured 7 days without stimulus. PBMCs were labeled with approximately 0.5 uM CFSE and cultured without exogenous stimuli. This TCR derives from a human donor with multiple sclerosis. The sequenced material came from PBMCs from blood kept in culture. The chain links TRBV9 to TRBJ2-2, with 7 nucleotides matching TRBD2. This chain's CDR3 is CASSTGGGKTGELFF. CDR3 DNA sequence: TGTGCCAGCAGTACCGGGGGAGGGAAGACCGGGGAGCTGTTTTTT.